The clone carrying this TCR beta chain has a handful of counts. The antigen is undetermined. TCRdb fed the 5' RACE reads into MiXCR, producing one record per CDR3 protein. Among 550,000 to 750,000 distinct CDR3 sequences listed, roughly 13% were seen once. V trimming: 2 bases; J trimming: 4 bases; junction bases outside the gene matches: 10. The germline gives CDR1 ENHRY, CDR2 SYGVKD. The CDR3 runs to 18 residues. This entry comes from a study of T cells after yellow fever vaccination. Study-level findings and limits: Peaking on day 5 versus 15, the secondary response was faster but weaker.

Sequencing used PBMCs, obtained on the day of the yellow fever booster vaccination. The chain carries TRBV10-3 and TRBJ2-1, with 11 positions matching TRBD2. This clonotype was obtained from a man aged 25-40 years who received the YFV17D yellow fever vaccine. The CDR3 region is CAISEDGVRLAGYNEQFF. CDR3 bases: TGTGCCATCAGTGAGGATGGGGTTAGACTAGCGGGGTACAATGAGCAGTTCTTC.